What follows are 11 T cell receptor beta chains derived from one specimen sequenced in a study of cytomegalovirus exposure and HLA in healthy donors. Both 60 Vbeta primers and 13 Jbeta primers went into the PCR. Sequencing used immunoSEQ multiplex PCR; TCRdb keeps in-frame clones, though not all of them. Seen here are about 93,000 clones, about four fifths observed once, and the top ten hold roughly 3.8%. The sequencing sample was made of PBMCs. Receptors originate from a man between 50 and 59 years old in good health and CMV-seronegative.

This clone was recorded only once. The chain employs TRBV7-2 and TRBJ2-1, with TRBD2 matching 14 bases. Trimming took 5 bases from V and 4 from J; bases not matched to a gene: 4. Germline-derived CDR1 and CDR2 are SGHTA and FQGNSA. The CDR3 has 16 residues. This CDR3 reads CASSPGTSGRYNEQFF. The CDR3 DNA sequence: TGTGCCAGCAGCCCAGGGACTAGCGGGAGATACAATGAGCAGTTCTTC.

This clone was recorded once. The V gene is TRBV12-2, the J gene TRBJ2-5; TRBD1 is taken as the D call from the table, unchecked against the DNA. TRBV12-2 is a listed pseudogene. There are 14 residues in the CDR3. The CDR3 DNA reads as TGTGCAAGTCGCTTATCAGATTCCCAAGAGACCCAGTACTTC. Translation: CASRLSDSQETQYF.

As DNA, the CDR3 is TGCGCCAGCAGCCATAGCGGGAGGGCGAGGGAGCAGTACTTC. Protein sequence: CASSHSGRAREQYF. The chain couples TRBV5-1 to TRBJ2-7; the match to TRBD2 covers 11 bases. Germline values: CDR1 SGHRS, CDR2 YFSETQ. The V gene end was trimmed by 4 bases and the J gene end by 7 bases; junction bases not matched to a gene: 7. The CDR3 consists of 14 residues.

This chain joins TRBV28 and TRBJ2-7; TRBD1 matches at 9 bases. From germline, CDR1 is MDHEN and CDR2 SYDVKM. The CDR3 loop spans 17 amino acids. Germline trimming cut 4 bases from V and 1 base from J; bases unmatched to any gene: 11. The CDR3 sequence: CASSSQVGTGKSYEQYF. The CDR3 DNA reads TGTGCCAGCAGTTCACAAGTGGGGACAGGGAAGTCCTACGAGCAGTACTTC.

J is TRBJ2-3 and V is TRBV27, with 9 positions matching TRBD1. CDR1 MNHEY and CDR2 SMNVEV come from the germline V gene (reference sequence). V shed 6 bases and J 2 bases; nucleotides not matched to a gene: 12. The CDR3 loop spans 17 amino acids. DNA of the CDR3: TGTGCCAGCAGCAAATTGACAGGGGGGCTCAACACAGATACGCAGTATTTT. This gives the protein CASSKLTGGLNTDTQYF.

CDR3 DNA sequence: TGTGCCAGAAGTTCGTGTGGGACAGGGAACTTCGGACGCCCGAACACCGGGGAGCTGTTTTTT. The encoded protein is CARSSCGTGNFGRPNTGELFF. The genes are TRBV5-3 and TRBJ2-2, with 9 bases lining up with TRBD1. TRBV5-3 is an ORF, with its function uncertain. The CDR3 runs 21 residues. Trimming removed 5 bases from V and 0 bases from J; junction bases left unmatched: 20.

The chain joins TRBV5-1 to TRBJ2-2; 11 bases are a match to TRBD2. The V and J ends lost 4 bases and 2 bases, in that order; junction bases with no gene match: 4. The CDR3 is 16 amino acids. CDR1 is SGHRS and CDR2 is YFSETQ in the germline V gene. The CDR3 reads CASSPGTSGNTGELFF. The CDR3 DNA reads as TGCGCCAGCAGCCCCGGGACTAGCGGAAACACCGGGGAGCTGTTTTTT.

V gene TRBV6-5 combines with J gene TRBJ2-7; 7 bases map to TRBD2. This CDR3 region has 13 residues. V shed 5 bases, J shed 4 bases, and the junction held 5 bases outside the gene matches. CDR1 and CDR2 from the germline V gene are MNHEY and SVGAGI. The CDR3 sequence is CASSNGRIYEQYF. The CDR3 DNA follows: TGTGCCAGCAGTAACGGGAGGATATACGAGCAGTACTTC.

This clone was observed a single time. V gene TRBV15 combines with J gene TRBJ1-1, with D perhaps matching TRBD1 (6 bases). Germline loops: CDR1 LNHNV, CDR2 YYDKDF (reference sequence). Trimming pared 3 bases from V and 6 bases from J, leaving 11 bases between. The CDR3 is 13 amino acids. The CDR3 loop reads CATSRLQGAEAFF. The CDR3 DNA reads as TGTGCCACCAGCAGGCTACAGGGTGCTGAAGCTTTCTTT.

The chain uses TRBV9 and TRBJ1-2; 10 bases are shared with TRBD1. Germline V gene sequence: CDR1 SGDLS, CDR2 YYNGEE. CDR3 length: 16 amino acids. After removal of 3 bases from V and 5 bases from J, the junction contained 10 bases not matched to a gene. CDR3 coding DNA: TGTGCCAGCAGCGCGGTAGGGACAGGGGTATGGTATGGCTACACCTTC. Translated: CASSAVGTGVWYGYTF.

The chain recombines TRBV9 with TRBJ2-7, with TRBD2 as a possible D gene (8 bases). The germline V gene has CDR1 SGDLS and CDR2 YYNGEE. Trimming took 0 bases from V and 4 from J, leaving 14 bases between them. The CDR3 runs 15 residues. This CDR3 is CASSVEGGGRYEQYF. CDR3 coding DNA: TGTGCCAGCAGCGTAGAAGGGGGCGGGAGGTACGAGCAGTACTTC.